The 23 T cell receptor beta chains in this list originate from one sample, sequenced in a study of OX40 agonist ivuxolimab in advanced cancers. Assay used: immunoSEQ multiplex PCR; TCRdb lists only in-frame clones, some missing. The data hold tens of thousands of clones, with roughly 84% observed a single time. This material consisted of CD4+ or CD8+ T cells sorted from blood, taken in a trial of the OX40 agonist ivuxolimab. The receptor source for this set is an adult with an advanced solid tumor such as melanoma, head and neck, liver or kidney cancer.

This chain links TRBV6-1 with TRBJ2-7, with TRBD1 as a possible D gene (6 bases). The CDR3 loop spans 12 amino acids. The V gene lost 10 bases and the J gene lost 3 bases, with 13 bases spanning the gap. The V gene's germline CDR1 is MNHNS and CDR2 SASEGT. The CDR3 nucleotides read TGTGCCACCAGGGGTCTTCTCTACGAGCAGTACTTC. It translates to CATRGLLYEQYF.

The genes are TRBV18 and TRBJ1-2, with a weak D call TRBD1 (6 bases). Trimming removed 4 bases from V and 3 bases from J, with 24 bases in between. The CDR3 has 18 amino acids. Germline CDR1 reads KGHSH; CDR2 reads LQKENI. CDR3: CASSLLAAGGSFDYGYTF. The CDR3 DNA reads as TGTGCCAGCTCACTACTCGCGGCGGGGGGCAGCTTTGACTATGGCTACACCTTC.

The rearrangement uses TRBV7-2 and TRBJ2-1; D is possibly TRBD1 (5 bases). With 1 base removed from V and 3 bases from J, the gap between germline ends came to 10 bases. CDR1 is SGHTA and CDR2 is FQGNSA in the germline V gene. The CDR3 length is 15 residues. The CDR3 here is CASSLVGRDYNEQFF. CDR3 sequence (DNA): TGTGCCAGCAGCTTAGTAGGCAGGGACTACAATGAGCAGTTCTTC.

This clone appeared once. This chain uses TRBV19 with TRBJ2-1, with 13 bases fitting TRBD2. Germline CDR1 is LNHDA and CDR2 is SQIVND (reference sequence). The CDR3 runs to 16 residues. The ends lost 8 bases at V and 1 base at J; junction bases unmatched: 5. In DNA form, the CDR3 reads TGTGCCAGTTGGACTAGCGGGAGAAGTTCCTACAATGAGCAGTTCTTC. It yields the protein CASWTSGRSSYNEQFF.

CDR3 loop: CSAGGTYEQYF. The DNA for the CDR3 is TGCAGTGCAGGGGGGACCTACGAGCAGTACTTC. This chain joins TRBV20-1 and TRBJ2-7, with D perhaps being TRBD1 or TRBD2 (6 bases each). Looked up from germline, CDR1 is DFQATT and CDR2 is SNEGSKA (reference sequence). The V end was cut by 6 bases, the J end by 2 bases, with 8 bases between. The CDR3 runs 11 residues.

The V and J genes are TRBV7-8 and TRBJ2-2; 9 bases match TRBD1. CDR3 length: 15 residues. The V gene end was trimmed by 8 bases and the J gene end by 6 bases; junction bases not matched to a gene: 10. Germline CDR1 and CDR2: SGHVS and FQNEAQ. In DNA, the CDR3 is TGTGCCAGCCGTACCAACAGGGGGCTGGCCGGGGAGCTGTTTTTT. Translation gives CASRTNRGLAGELFF.

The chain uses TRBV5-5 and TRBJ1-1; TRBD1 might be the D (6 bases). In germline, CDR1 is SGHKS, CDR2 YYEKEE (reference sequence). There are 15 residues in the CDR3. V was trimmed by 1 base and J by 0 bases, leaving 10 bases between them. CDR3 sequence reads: CASSLRGYLNTEAFF. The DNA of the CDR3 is TGTGCCAGCAGCTTGAGGGGGTACTTGAACACTGAAGCTTTCTTT. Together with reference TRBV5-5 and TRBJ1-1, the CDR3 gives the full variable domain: DAGVTQSPTHLIKTRGQQVTLRCSPISGHKSVSWYQQVLGQGPQFIFQYYEKEERGRGNFPDRFSARQFPNYSSELNVNALLLGDSALYLCASSLRGYLNTEAFFGQGTRLTVV.

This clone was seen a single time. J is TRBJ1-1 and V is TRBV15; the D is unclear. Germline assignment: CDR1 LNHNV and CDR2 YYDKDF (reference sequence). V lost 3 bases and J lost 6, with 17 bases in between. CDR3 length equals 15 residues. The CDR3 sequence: CATSSPNEVRPEAFF. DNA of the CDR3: TGTGCCACCAGCAGTCCAAACGAGGTTAGGCCTGAAGCTTTCTTT.

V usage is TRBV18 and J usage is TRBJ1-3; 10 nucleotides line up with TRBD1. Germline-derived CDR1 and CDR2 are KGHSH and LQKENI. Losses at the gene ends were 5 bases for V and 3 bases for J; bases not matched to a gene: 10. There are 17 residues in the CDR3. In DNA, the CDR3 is TGTGCCAGCTCATACATGACAGGGGGCGCCGATGGAAACACCATATATTTT. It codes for CASSYMTGGADGNTIYF.

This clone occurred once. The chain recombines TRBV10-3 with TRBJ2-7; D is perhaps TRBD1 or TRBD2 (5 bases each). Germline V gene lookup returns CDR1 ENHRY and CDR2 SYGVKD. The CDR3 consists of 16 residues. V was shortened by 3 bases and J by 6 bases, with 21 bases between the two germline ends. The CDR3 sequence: CAISETGETWGSEQYF. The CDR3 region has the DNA TGTGCCATCAGTGAAACTGGAGAAACCTGGGGGTCCGAGCAGTACTTC.

In DNA form, the CDR3 reads TGTGCCAGCAGTCAGGGGGAGGGAGGGAACACTGAAGCTTTCTTT. Protein product: CASSQGEGGNTEAFF. The rearrangement uses TRBV6-6 and TRBJ1-1, with 7 positions matching TRBD1. Germline-derived CDR1 and CDR2 are MNHNY and SVGAGI (reference sequence). The V segment lost 5 bases and the J segment 1 base; nucleotides outside the gene matches: 7. CDR3 length: 15 amino acids.

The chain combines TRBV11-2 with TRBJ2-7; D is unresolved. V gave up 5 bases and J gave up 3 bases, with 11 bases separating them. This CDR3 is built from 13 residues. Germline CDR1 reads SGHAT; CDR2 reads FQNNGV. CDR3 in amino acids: CASSPYSSYEQYF. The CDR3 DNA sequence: TGTGCCAGCAGCCCCTATAGCAGCTACGAGCAGTACTTC.

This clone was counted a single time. DNA for the CDR3: TGTGCCAGCAGCTTAGAGGGGACGGGGACCATATATTTT. Its protein product is CASSLEGTGTIYF. V usage is TRBV7-8 and J usage is TRBJ1-3; TRBD1 is a possible D gene (5 bases). Germline CDR1 reads SGHVS; CDR2 reads FQNEAQ. CDR3 length equals 13 residues. V lost 1 base and J 10 bases, leaving 11 bases between the germline ends. The full variable domain, its missing parts supplied by reference TRBV7-8 and TRBJ1-3, is GAGVSQSPRYKVAKRGQDVALRCDPISGHVSLFWYQQALGQGPEFLTYFQNEAQLDKSGLPSDRFFAERPEGSVSTLKIQRTQQEDSAVYLCASSLEGTGTIYFGEGSWLTVV.

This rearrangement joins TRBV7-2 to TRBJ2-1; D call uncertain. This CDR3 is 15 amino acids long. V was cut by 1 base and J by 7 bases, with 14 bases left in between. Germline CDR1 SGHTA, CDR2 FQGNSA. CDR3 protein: CASSLEGDSSNEQFF. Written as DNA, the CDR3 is TGTGCCAGCAGCTTAGAGGGTGACTCCTCTAATGAGCAGTTCTTC.

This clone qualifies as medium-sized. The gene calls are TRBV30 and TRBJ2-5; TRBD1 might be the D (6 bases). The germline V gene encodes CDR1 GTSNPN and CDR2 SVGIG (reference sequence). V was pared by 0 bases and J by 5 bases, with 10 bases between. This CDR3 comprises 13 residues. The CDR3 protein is CAWSVGQRETQYF. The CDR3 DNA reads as TGTGCCTGGAGTGTAGGACAGCGGGAGACCCAGTACTTC.

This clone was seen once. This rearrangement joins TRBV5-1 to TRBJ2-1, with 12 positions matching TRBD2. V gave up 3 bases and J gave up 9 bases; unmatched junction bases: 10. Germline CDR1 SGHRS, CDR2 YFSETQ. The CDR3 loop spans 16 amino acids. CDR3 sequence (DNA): TGCGCCAGCAGCTACGGGGCTAGCGGGAGGGCCGGTGAGCAGTTCTTC. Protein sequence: CASSYGASGRAGEQFF.

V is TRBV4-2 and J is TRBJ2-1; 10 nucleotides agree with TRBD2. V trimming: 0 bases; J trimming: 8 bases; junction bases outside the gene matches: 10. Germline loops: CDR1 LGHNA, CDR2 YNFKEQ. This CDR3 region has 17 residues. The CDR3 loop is CASSQEPSGSSFDEQFF. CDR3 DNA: TGTGCCAGCAGCCAAGAACCTAGCGGGAGTTCTTTCGATGAGCAGTTCTTC.

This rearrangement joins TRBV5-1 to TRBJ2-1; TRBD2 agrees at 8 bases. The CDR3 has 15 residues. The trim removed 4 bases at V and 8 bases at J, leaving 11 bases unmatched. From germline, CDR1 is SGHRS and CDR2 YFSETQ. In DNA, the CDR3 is TGCGCCAGCAGCCGAGGGACTAGAACGTTCTATGAGCAGTTCTTC. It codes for CASSRGTRTFYEQFF.

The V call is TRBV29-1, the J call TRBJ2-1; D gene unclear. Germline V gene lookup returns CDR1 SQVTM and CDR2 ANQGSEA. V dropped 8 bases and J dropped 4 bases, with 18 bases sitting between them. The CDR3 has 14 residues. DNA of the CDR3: TGCAGCTTCCTCTTTCGCGGAGCGTACAATGAGCAGTTCTTC. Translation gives CSFLFRGAYNEQFF.

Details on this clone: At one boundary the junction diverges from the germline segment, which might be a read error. CDR3 protein: CASSLSPGREGYEQYF. The CDR3 coding sequence is TGTGCCAGCAGTCTATCACCCGGGCGCGAAGGATACGAGCAGTACTTC. The chain combines TRBV27 with TRBJ2-7; D ambiguous. The germline V gene has CDR1 MNHEY and CDR2 SMNVEV (reference sequence). CDR3 length: 16 residues.

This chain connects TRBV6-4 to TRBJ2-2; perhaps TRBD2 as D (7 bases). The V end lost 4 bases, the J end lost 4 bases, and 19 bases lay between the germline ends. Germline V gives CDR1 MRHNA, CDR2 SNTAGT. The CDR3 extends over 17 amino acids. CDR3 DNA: TGTGCCAGCAGTGCCCCGGGCGGGAGAGGGGGCACCGGGGAGCTGTTTTTT. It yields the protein CASSAPGGRGGTGELFF.

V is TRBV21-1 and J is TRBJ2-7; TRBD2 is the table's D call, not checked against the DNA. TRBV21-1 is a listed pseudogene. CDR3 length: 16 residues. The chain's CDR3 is CASSKGGTIRSYEQYF. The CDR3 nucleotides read TGTGCCAGCAGCAAAGGGGGGACTATCCGCTCCTACGAGCAGTACTTC.

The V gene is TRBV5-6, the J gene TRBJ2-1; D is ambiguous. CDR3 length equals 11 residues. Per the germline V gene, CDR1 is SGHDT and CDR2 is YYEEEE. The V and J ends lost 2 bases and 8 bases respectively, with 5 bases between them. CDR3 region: CASSFVDEQFF. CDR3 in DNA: TGTGCCAGCAGCTTTGTTGATGAGCAGTTCTTC.